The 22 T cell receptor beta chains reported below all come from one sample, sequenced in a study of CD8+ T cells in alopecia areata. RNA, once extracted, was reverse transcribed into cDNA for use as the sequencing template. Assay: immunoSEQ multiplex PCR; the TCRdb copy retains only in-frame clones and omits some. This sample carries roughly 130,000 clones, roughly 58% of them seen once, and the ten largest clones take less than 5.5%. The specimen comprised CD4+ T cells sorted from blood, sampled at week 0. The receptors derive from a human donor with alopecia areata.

CDR3 amino acids: CASSQDHAGSSYEQYF. CDR3 DNA: TGTGCCAGCAGCCAAGATCACGCCGGGAGCTCCTACGAGCAGTACTTC. The chain is built from TRBV4-2 and TRBJ2-7, with a weak D call TRBD2 (6 bases). This CDR3 comprises 16 residues. Trimming shortened V by 0 bases and J by 0 bases, and 12 bases separated the two germline ends. Germline V gene sequence: CDR1 LGHNA, CDR2 YNFKEQ.

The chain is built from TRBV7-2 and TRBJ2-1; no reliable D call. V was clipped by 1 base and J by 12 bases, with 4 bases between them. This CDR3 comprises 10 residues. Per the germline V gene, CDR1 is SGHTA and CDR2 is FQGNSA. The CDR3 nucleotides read TGTGCCAGCAGCTTAGAGCGGCAGTTCTTC. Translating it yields CASSLERQFF.

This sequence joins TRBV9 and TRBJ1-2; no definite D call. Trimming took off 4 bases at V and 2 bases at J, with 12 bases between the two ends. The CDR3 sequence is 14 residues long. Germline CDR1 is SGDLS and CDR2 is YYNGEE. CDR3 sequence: CASSPLTRNYGYTF. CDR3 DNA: TGTGCCAGCAGCCCCCTGACACGAAACTATGGCTACACCTTC.

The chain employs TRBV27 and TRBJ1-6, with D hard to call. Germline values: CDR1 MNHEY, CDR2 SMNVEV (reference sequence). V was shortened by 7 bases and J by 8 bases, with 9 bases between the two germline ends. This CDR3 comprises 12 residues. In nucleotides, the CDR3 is TGTGCCAGCAAAGGACCCCATTCACCCCTCCACTTT. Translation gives CASKGPHSPLHF.

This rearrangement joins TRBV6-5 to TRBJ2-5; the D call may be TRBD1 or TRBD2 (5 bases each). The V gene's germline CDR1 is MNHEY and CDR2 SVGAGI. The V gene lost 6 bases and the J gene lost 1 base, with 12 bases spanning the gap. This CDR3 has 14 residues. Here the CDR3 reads CASRQDWAQETQYF. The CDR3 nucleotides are TGTGCCAGCAGACAGGACTGGGCCCAAGAGACCCAGTACTTC.

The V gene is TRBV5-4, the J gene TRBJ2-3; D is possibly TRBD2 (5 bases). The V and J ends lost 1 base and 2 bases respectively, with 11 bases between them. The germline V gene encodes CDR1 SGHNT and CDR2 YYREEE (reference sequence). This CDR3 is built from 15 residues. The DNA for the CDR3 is TGTGCCAGCAGCTTGAGGACTCATTACACAGATACGCAGTATTTT. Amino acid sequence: CASSLRTHYTDTQYF.

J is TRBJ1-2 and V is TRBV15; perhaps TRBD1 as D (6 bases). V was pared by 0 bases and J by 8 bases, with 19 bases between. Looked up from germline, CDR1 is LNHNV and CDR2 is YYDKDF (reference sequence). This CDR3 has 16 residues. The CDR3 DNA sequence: TGTGCCACCAGCAGAGATAGGGGACCCACAGGGTACGGCTACACCTTC. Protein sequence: CATSRDRGPTGYGYTF.

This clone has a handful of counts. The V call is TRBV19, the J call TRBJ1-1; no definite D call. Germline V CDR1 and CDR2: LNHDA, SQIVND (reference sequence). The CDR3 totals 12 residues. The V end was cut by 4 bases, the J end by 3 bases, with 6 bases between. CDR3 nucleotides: TGTGCCAGTAGTAGTCAGGACACTGAAGCTTTCTTT. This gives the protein CASSSQDTEAFF. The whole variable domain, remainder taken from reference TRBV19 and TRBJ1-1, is DGGITQSPKYLFRKEGQNVTLSCEQNLNHDAMYWYRQDPGQGLRLIYYSQIVNDFQKGDIAEGYSVSREKKESFPLTVTSAQKNPTAFYLCASSSQDTEAFFGQGTRLTVV.

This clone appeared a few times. The CDR3 region is CASSLTGYGYTF. As DNA, the CDR3 is TGTGCCAGCAGCCTAACGGGATATGGCTACACCTTC. The chain is built from TRBV6-5 and TRBJ1-2; D unresolved. The CDR3 consists of 12 residues. Germline V CDR1 and CDR2: MNHEY, SVGAGI. Between the trimmed V and J ends, which lost 6 bases and 5 bases, there was a span of 10 bases.

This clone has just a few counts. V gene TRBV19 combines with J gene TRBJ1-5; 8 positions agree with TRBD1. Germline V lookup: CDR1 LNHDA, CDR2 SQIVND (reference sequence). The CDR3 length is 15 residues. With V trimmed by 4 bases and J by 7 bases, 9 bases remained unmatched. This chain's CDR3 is CASSTLDRAGQPQHF. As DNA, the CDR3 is TGTGCCAGTAGTACCCTGGACAGGGCAGGACAGCCCCAGCATTTT.

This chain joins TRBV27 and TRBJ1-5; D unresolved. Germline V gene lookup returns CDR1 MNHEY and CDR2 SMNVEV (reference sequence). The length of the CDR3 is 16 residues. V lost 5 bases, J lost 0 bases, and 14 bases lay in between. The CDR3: CASSPLRGNSNQPQHF. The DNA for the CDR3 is TGTGCCAGCAGTCCTCTACGAGGGAATAGCAATCAGCCCCAGCATTTT.

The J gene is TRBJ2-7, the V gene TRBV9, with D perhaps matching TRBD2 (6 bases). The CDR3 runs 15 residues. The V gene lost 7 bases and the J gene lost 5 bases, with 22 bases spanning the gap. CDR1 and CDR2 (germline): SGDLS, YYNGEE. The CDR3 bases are TGTGCCAGCTCCAGCCGGGAGACCTATACCCACGAGCAGTACTTC. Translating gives CASSSRETYTHEQYF.

This CDR3 reads CASSPTDTQYF. Here the CDR3 DNA reads TGTGCCAGCAGTCCTACAGATACGCAGTATTTT. The chain recombines TRBV28 with TRBJ2-3; D not certain. Germline-derived CDR1 and CDR2 are MDHEN and SYDVKM. Trimming took off 5 bases at V and 3 bases at J, with 3 bases between the two ends. The CDR3 is 11 amino acids.

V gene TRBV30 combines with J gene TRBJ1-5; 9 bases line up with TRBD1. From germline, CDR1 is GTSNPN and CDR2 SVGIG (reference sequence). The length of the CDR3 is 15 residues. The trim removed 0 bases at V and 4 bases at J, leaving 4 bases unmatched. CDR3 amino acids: CAWSVGTGWNQPQHF. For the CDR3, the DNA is TGTGCCTGGAGTGTAGGGACAGGGTGGAATCAGCCCCAGCATTTT.

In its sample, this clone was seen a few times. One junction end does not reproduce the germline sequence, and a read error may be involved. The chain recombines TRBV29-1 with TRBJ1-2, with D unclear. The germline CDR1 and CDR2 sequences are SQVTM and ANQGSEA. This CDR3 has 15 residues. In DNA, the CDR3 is TGCAGCGTCGAAGGTCCAGCAACCAAGAACTATGGCTACACCTTC. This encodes CSVEGPATKNYGYTF.

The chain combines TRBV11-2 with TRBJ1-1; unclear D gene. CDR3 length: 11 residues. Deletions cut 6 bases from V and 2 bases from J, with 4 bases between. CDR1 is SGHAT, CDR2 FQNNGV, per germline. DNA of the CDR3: TGTGCCAGCAGGCCAAACACTGAAGCTTTCTTT. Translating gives CASRPNTEAFF.

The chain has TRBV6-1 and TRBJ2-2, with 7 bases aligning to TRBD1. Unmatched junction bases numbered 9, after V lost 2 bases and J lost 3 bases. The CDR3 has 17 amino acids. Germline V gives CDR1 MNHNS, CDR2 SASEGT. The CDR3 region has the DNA TGTGCCAGCAGTGAATTGCTCGACAGGGTGGACACCGGGGAGCTGTTTTTT. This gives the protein CASSELLDRVDTGELFF.

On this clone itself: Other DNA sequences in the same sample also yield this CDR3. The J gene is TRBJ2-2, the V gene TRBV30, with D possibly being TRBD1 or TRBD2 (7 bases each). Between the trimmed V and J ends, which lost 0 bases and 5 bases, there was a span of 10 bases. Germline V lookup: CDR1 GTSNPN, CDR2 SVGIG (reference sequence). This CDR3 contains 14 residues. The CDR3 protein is CAWSVQGGTGELFF. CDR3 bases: TGTGCCTGGAGTGTCCAGGGGGGGACCGGGGAGCTGTTTTTT.

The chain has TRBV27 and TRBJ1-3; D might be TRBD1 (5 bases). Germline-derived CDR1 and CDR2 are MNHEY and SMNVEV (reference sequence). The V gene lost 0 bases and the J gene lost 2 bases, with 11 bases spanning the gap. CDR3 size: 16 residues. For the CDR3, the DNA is TGTGCCAGCAGTTTATCTCCAGGGATTCCTGGAAACACCATATATTTT. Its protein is CASSLSPGIPGNTIYF.

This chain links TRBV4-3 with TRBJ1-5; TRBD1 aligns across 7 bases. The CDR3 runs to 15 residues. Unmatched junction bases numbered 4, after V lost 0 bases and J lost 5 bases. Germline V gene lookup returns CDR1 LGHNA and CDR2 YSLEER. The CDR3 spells CASSQDAGGDQPQHF. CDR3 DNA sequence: TGCGCCAGCAGCCAAGATGCAGGGGGTGATCAGCCCCAGCATTTT.

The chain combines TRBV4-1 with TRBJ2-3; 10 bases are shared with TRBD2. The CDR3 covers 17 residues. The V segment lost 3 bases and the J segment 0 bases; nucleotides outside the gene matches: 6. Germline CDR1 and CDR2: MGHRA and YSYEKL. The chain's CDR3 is CASSQTTSGSSTDTQYF. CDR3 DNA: TGCGCCAGCAGCCAGACGACTAGCGGGTCTAGCACAGATACGCAGTATTTT.

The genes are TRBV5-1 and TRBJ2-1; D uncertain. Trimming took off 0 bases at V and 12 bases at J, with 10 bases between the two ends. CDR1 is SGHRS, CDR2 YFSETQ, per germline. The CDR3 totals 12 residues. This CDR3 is CASSLVAGWQFF. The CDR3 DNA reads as TGCGCCAGCAGCTTGGTCGCAGGTTGGCAGTTCTTC. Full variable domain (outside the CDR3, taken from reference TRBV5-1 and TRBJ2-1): KAGVTQTPRYLIKTRGQQVTLSCSPISGHRSVSWYQQTPGQGLQFLFEYFSETQRNKGNFPGRFSGRQFSNSRSEMNVSTLELGDSALYLCASSLVAGWQFFGPGTRLTVL.